A single sample is the source of the 9 T cell receptor beta chains below, sequenced in a study of CD8+CD57+ T cells in acquired aplastic anemia. The authors sequenced patients whose flow cytometry had shown CD8+CD57+ cell expansion. Profiling that covered TCR beta VDJ and CDR3 relied on genomic DNA as its template. TCRdb reprocessed the reads via MiXCR and lists one record per CDR3 protein. This table has around 130,000 distinct CDR3 sequences, 55% to 70% appearing once. The sequenced sample was sorted CD4+, CD8+, or CD8+CD57+ T cells (not recorded which) from PBMCs. The receptors here all came from a human donor with aplastic anemia.

The chain is built from TRBV27 and TRBJ2-3; D unresolved. Looked up from germline, CDR1 is MNHEY and CDR2 is SMNVEV (reference sequence). V shed 4 bases and J shed 2 bases, with 7 bases lying between them. CDR3 size: 13 residues. The CDR3 coding sequence is TGTGCCAGCAGTTCATGGGTCACAGATACGCAGTATTTT. Amino acids: CASSSWVTDTQYF.

The chain employs TRBV10-3 and TRBJ1-6; D is possibly TRBD1 (5 bases). This CDR3 has 14 amino acids. Trimming removed 4 bases from V and 5 bases from J, with 9 bases in between. Germline values: CDR1 ENHRY, CDR2 SYGVKD. The CDR3: CAISAQVDNSPLHF. For the CDR3, the DNA is TGTGCCATCAGTGCACAGGTGGATAATTCACCCCTCCACTTT.

The V gene is TRBV2, the J gene TRBJ2-7, with TRBD2 matching over 11 bases. Per germline, CDR1 SNHLY and CDR2 FYNNEI. With 2 bases clipped from V and 5 bases from J, the junction kept 5 bases outside the gene matches. This CDR3 comprises 15 residues. DNA of the CDR3: TGTGCCAGCAGTGAACTAGCGGGAGGTTTCGACGAGCAGTACTTC. Protein product: CASSELAGGFDEQYF.

J is TRBJ1-6 and V is TRBV19; D is perhaps TRBD1 (5 bases). Trimming left V 9 bases short and J 8 bases short, with 17 bases between. This CDR3 region has 14 residues. Looked up from germline, CDR1 is LNHDA and CDR2 is SQIVND (reference sequence). The CDR3 DNA follows: TGTGCCAGACCAGGGCCCCGGAGGGATTCACCCCTCCACTTT. It specifies CARPGPRRDSPLHF.

At least ten counts were recorded for this clonotype. The V call is TRBV7-2, the J call TRBJ1-5, with a tentative D call TRBD1 (6 bases). Germline lookup yields CDR1 SGHTA and CDR2 FQGNSA. The germline V and J ends were trimmed by 4 bases and 3 bases, with 10 bases remaining between them. The length of the CDR3 is 14 residues. CDR3 DNA sequence: TGTGCCAGCAGCTCCGGGACACTCAATCAGCCCCAGCATTTT. The encoded protein is CASSSGTLNQPQHF. Based on the CDR3 plus reference TRBV7-2 and TRBJ1-5, the full variable domain is GAGVSQSPSNKVTEKGKDVELRCDPISGHTALYWYRQSLGQGLEFLIYFQGNSAPDKSGLPSDRFSAERTGGSVSTLTIQRTQQEDSAVYLCASSSGTLNQPQHFGDGTRLSIL.

The chain uses TRBV2 and TRBJ2-7; 7 nucleotides align to TRBD2. The V gene's germline CDR1 is SNHLY and CDR2 FYNNEI. Trimming took 6 bases from V and 6 from J; bases not matched to a gene: 5. This CDR3 has 12 residues. The CDR3 loop reads CASSPGLVEQYF. The CDR3 DNA reads as TGTGCCAGCAGCCCAGGACTAGTCGAGCAGTACTTC.

This clonotype was seen only a few times. V is TRBV2 and J is TRBJ2-4; 11 nucleotides line up with TRBD2. Germline-derived CDR1 and CDR2 are SNHLY and FYNNEI. The V and J ends lost 4 bases and 7 bases, in that order; junction bases with no gene match: 6. CDR3 size: 15 residues. DNA of the CDR3: TGTGCCAGCAGTGGGCTAGCGGGAGGAGCGAACATTCAGTACTTC. It codes for CASSGLAGGANIQYF.

The J gene is TRBJ1-1, the V gene TRBV20-1; D possibly corresponds to TRBD1 (6 bases). V was trimmed by 3 bases and J by 3 bases, leaving 8 bases between them. Germline assignment: CDR1 DFQATT and CDR2 SNEGSKA (reference sequence). This CDR3 contains 12 residues. CDR3 in amino acids: CSASRGDTEAFF. CDR3 nucleotide sequence: TGCAGTGCTAGCAGGGGAGACACTGAAGCTTTCTTT.

As to this clonotype: This may be a read error, as it is one base from a much larger clone. In this CDR3 the conserved last residue, phenylalanine or tryptophan, is missing, so a read error is likely. V usage is TRBV7-9 and J usage is TRBJ2-7, with TRBD1 identical over 8 bases. CDR3 length: 15 amino acids. Germline CDR1 reads SEHNR; CDR2 reads FQNEAQ (reference sequence). V dropped 8 bases and J dropped 4; count of bases not matched to a gene: 13. Here the CDR3 reads CASPPPDRVLYEQYL. In DNA, the CDR3 is TGTGCCAGCCCTCCTCCGGACAGGGTGCTGTACGAGCAGTACCTC.